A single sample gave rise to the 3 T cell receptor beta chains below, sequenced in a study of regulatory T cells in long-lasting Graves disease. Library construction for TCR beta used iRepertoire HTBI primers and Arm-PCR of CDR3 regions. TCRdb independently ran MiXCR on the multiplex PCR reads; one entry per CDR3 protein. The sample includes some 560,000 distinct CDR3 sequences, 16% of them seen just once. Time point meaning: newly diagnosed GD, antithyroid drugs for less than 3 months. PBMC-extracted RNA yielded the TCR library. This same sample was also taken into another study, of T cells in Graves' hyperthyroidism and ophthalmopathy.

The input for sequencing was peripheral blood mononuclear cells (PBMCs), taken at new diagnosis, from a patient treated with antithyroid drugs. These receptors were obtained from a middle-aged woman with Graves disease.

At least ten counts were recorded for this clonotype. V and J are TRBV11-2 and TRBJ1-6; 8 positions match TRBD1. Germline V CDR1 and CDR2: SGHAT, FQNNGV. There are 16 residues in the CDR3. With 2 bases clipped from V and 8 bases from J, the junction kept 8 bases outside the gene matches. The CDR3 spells CASSLFHGTGDSPLHF. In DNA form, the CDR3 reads TGTGCCAGCAGCTTATTCCATGGGACAGGTGATTCACCCCTCCACTTT.

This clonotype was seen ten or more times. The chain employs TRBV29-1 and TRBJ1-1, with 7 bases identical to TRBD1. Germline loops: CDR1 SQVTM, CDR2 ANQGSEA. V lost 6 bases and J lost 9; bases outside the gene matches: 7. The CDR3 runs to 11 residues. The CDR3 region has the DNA TGCAGCGTATTACCGGGACAGCAAGCTTTCTTT. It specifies CSVLPGQQAFF.

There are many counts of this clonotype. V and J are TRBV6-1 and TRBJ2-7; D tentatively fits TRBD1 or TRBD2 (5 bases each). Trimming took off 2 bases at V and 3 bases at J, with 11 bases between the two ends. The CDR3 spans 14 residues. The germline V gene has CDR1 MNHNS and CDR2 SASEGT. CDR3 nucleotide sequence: TGTGCCAGCAGTGAAAGGAGGCAGGGCTACGAGCAGTACTTC. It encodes CASSERRQGYEQYF.